The 21 T cell receptor beta chains given below trace back to one sample, sequenced in a study of cytotoxic CD8 clonotypes in ibrutinib-treated CLL. Sequencing was performed with immunoSEQ multiplex PCR; in TCRdb, only in-frame clones are kept and a portion is missing. The data show 250,000 to 350,000 clones, around 69% seen once. Sequencing used PBMCs, obtained at disease progression, from a patient treated with ibrutinib. These receptors originate from a human donor with chronic lymphocytic leukemia.

The J gene is TRBJ2-1, the V gene TRBV6-1; TRBD1 agrees at 9 bases. V shed 2 bases and J 5 bases; nucleotides not matched to a gene: 7. The CDR3 is 16 amino acids. Looked up from germline, CDR1 is MNHNS and CDR2 is SASEGT. The CDR3 is CASSEYWTGANNEQFF. Here the CDR3 DNA reads TGTGCCAGCAGTGAATACTGGACAGGGGCCAACAATGAGCAGTTCTTC.

The rearrangement uses TRBV9 and TRBJ2-3; TRBD2 agrees at 10 bases. Germline V gene sequence: CDR1 SGDLS, CDR2 YYNGEE. The CDR3 is 19 amino acids. V gave up 4 bases and J gave up 2 bases; unmatched junction bases: 16. The CDR3 nucleotides are TGTGCCAGCAGCCCGAAAACCCAGGGACTAGCGAGAACCACAGATACGCAGTATTTT. It specifies CASSPKTQGLARTTDTQYF.

This chain connects TRBV9 to TRBJ2-5, with 14 bases aligning to TRBD2. Germline V CDR1 and CDR2: SGDLS, YYNGEE. CDR3 size: 17 residues. The V segment lost 0 bases and the J segment 4 bases; nucleotides outside the gene matches: 5. The CDR3 sequence: CASSVAPGTSGRETQYF. The CDR3 bases are TGTGCCAGCAGCGTAGCTCCGGGGACTAGCGGGAGAGAGACCCAGTACTTC.

The V call is TRBV9, the J call TRBJ1-3, with D perhaps matching TRBD1 (5 bases). The germline V and J ends were trimmed by 0 bases and 2 bases, with 6 bases remaining between them. The germline V gene encodes CDR1 SGDLS and CDR2 YYNGEE. This CDR3 has 14 amino acids. The CDR3 DNA reads as TGTGCCAGCAGCGTAGGGGACGCTGGAAACACCATATATTTT. Its protein product is CASSVGDAGNTIYF.

V is TRBV7-2 and J is TRBJ1-6, with D uncertain. Trimming pared 5 bases from V and 7 bases from J, leaving 9 bases between. CDR3 length: 13 amino acids. The germline CDR1 and CDR2 sequences are SGHTA and FQGNSA. CDR3 nucleotide sequence: TGTGCCAGCAGCCCAGATGGGAATTCACCCCTCCACTTT. This codes for CASSPDGNSPLHF.

The CDR3 spells CASRILPGDLVELDYGYTF. The CDR3 DNA reads TGTGCCAGCAGGATCCTTCCGGGGGATCTAGTGGAGTTGGACTATGGCTACACCTTC. The V and J genes are TRBV5-6 and TRBJ1-2, with D possibly matching TRBD1 (5 bases). Germline assignment: CDR1 SGHDT and CDR2 YYEEEE. The length of the CDR3 is 19 residues. Trimming left V 5 bases short and J 3 bases short, with 29 bases between.

The J gene is TRBJ2-1, the V gene TRBV21-1; the DNA was not used to check the table's D call, TRBD2. TRBV21-1 is flagged as a pseudogene. The CDR3 loop spans 22 amino acids. CDR3 DNA sequence: TGTGCCAGCAGCAAATGCCCCAATCATTCCCCGGGACTAGCGGGGGCCTACAATGAGCAGTTCTTC. It is translated as CASSKCPNHSPGLAGAYNEQFF.

The V call is TRBV18, the J call TRBJ1-5, with D unclear. V was shortened by 1 base and J by 0 bases, with 10 bases between the two germline ends. The CDR3 contains 16 residues. Germline assignment: CDR1 KGHSH and CDR2 LQKENI. The CDR3 spells CASSPHLADSNQPQHF. The CDR3 nucleotides are TGTGCCAGCTCACCACATCTGGCAGATAGCAATCAGCCCCAGCATTTT. The full variable domain, rest sourced from reference TRBV18 and TRBJ1-5, is NAGVMQNPRHLVRRRGQEARLRCSPMKGHSHVYWYRQLPEEGLKFMVYLQKENIIDESGMPKERFSAEFPKEGPSILRIQQVVRGDSAAYFCASSPHLADSNQPQHFGDGTRLSIL.

The sample holds a few counts of this clone. The CDR3 coding sequence is TGTGCCAGCAGCCAAGATCGAAGGGACGCCCATGGCTACACCTTC. This gives the protein CASSQDRRDAHGYTF. The rearrangement joins TRBV4-2 to TRBJ1-2; a weak D match, TRBD1 (5 bases). Trimming removed 0 bases at V and 6 bases at J, with 14 bases between. The CDR3 is 15 residues long. Germline V gene lookup returns CDR1 LGHNA and CDR2 YNFKEQ.

Regarding this clone: Additional DNA sequences in this sample encode the identical CDR3. V gene TRBV19 combines with J gene TRBJ1-2; D is undetermined. This CDR3 region has 13 residues. V gave up 3 bases and J gave up 1 base, with 6 bases separating them. Germline CDR1 LNHDA, CDR2 SQIVND (reference sequence). In nucleotides, the CDR3 is TGTGCCAGTAGTATCGGGCGTAACTATGGCTACACCTTC. Translating it yields CASSIGRNYGYTF.

The gene calls are TRBV5-1 and TRBJ1-6, with D uncertain. This CDR3 is built from 13 residues. CDR1 and CDR2 from the germline V gene are SGHRS and YFSETQ. The V end was cut by 5 bases, the J end by 6 bases, with 9 bases between. The CDR3 DNA follows: TGCGCCAGCAGTCGAGAGGCTAATTCACCCCTCCACTTT. Encoded protein: CASSREANSPLHF. Complete variable domain (other parts from reference TRBV5-1 and TRBJ1-6): KAGVTQTPRYLIKTRGQQVTLSCSPISGHRSVSWYQQTPGQGLQFLFEYFSETQRNKGNFPGRFSGRQFSNSRSEMNVSTLELGDSALYLCASSREANSPLHFGNGTRLTVT.

This clone was detected ten times or more. This chain joins TRBV7-3 and TRBJ2-3, with 7 bases matching TRBD1. The length of the CDR3 is 15 residues. CDR1 is SGHTA, CDR2 FQGTGA, per germline. V was clipped by 3 bases and J by 4 bases; unmatched bases: 7. The CDR3 DNA is TGTGCCAGCAGCTTCCAGTCAGGGGGACCAGATACGCAGTATTTT. This encodes CASSFQSGGPDTQYF.

The chain is built from TRBV19 and TRBJ2-2; TRBD1 or TRBD2 may be the D gene (6 bases each). From germline, CDR1 is LNHDA and CDR2 SQIVND (reference sequence). The V and J ends lost 7 bases and 5 bases respectively, with 23 bases between them. This CDR3 spans 17 amino acids. CDR3 sequence: CASKGGLWQGRTGELFF. The DNA for the CDR3 is TGTGCCAGTAAAGGGGGGCTGTGGCAGGGGCGAACCGGGGAGCTGTTTTTT. The full variable domain, its missing parts supplied by reference TRBV19 and TRBJ2-2, is DGGITQSPKYLFRKEGQNVTLSCEQNLNHDAMYWYRQDPGQGLRLIYYSQIVNDFQKGDIAEGYSVSREKKESFPLTVTSAQKNPTAFYLCASKGGLWQGRTGELFFGEGSRLTVL.

The CDR3 loop reads CASSQSGQGECGYTF. CDR3 nucleotide sequence: TGCGCCAGCAGTCAATCGGGACAGGGGGAGTGTGGCTACACCTTC. V usage is TRBV23-1 and J usage is TRBJ1-2, with 11 bases lining up with TRBD1. TRBV23-1 falls under the ORF class, with uncertain function. This CDR3 region has 15 residues. Trimming cost V 0 bases and J 7 bases; bases outside gene matches: 4.

In this sample, this clone turned up once. The chain has TRBV9 and TRBJ2-6, with 7 nucleotides matching TRBD2. The V gene's germline CDR1 is SGDLS and CDR2 YYNGEE. CDR3 length: 16 amino acids. After removal of 4 bases from V and 2 bases from J, the junction contained 6 bases not matched to a gene. The CDR3 sequence is CASSPSGTTGANVLTF. DNA for the CDR3: TGTGCCAGCAGCCCCTCTGGGACTACTGGGGCCAACGTCCTGACTTTC.

This rearrangement joins TRBV5-4 to TRBJ2-1; 14 positions match TRBD2. The CDR3 totals 15 residues. Per the germline V gene, CDR1 is SGHNT and CDR2 is YYREEE (reference sequence). V shed 1 base, J shed 10 bases, and the junction held 4 bases outside the gene matches. CDR3 in amino acids: CASSLPGLAGEEQFF. The CDR3 coding sequence is TGTGCCAGCAGCTTGCCGGGACTAGCGGGAGAAGAGCAGTTCTTC.

This chain uses TRBV4-2 with TRBJ1-4; possibly TRBD1 for D (5 bases). V gave up 0 bases and J gave up 14 bases, with 10 bases separating them. Germline V lookup: CDR1 LGHNA, CDR2 YNFKEQ. This CDR3 is 12 amino acids long. The CDR3 coding sequence is TGTGCCAGCAGCCAAGACAGGGTTCGTCTGTTTTTT. It yields the protein CASSQDRVRLFF.

This chain links TRBV7-8 with TRBJ1-2; D not certain. CDR3 size: 16 residues. Germline CDR1 reads SGHVS; CDR2 reads FQNEAQ. The V gene lost 4 bases and the J gene lost 0 bases, with 15 bases spanning the gap. The CDR3 loop is CASSSNPNYSNYGYTF. The CDR3 coding sequence is TGTGCCAGCAGCTCCAACCCTAATTATTCTAACTATGGCTACACCTTC.

V usage is TRBV29-1 and J usage is TRBJ2-3; maybe TRBD1 (6 bases). CDR1 SQVTM and CDR2 ANQGSEA come from the germline V gene. The CDR3 is made up of 13 amino acids. Trimming cost V 7 bases and J 6 bases, with 17 bases left between them. This CDR3 reads CSARDTARDTQYF. The DNA for the CDR3 is TGCAGCGCCCGGGACACCGCGAGGGATACGCAGTATTTT.

V and J are TRBV28 and TRBJ2-1; D possibly corresponds to TRBD2 (5 bases). This CDR3 has 11 amino acids. CDR1 and CDR2 (germline): MDHEN, SYDVKM. Trimming removed 10 bases from V and 9 bases from J, with 13 bases in between. The CDR3 protein is CATLWAGEQFF. CDR3 sequence (DNA): TGTGCCACGCTATGGGCGGGTGAGCAGTTCTTC.

The genes are TRBV10-2 and TRBJ2-1; D is perhaps TRBD2 (6 bases). This CDR3 has 13 residues. The germline V gene encodes CDR1 WSHSY and CDR2 SAAADI. V lost 9 bases and J 5 bases, leaving 14 bases between the germline ends. The CDR3 DNA sequence: TGCGCCAGGGGGACGGGACTCGACAATGAGCAGTTCTTC. This translates into CARGTGLDNEQFF.